The T cell receptor (beta chain) described here comes from a study of cytotoxic CD8 clonotypes in ibrutinib-treated CLL. The study's findings and limits: The study found clonality rose at ibrutinib response, then fell toward baseline at progression. Public clonotypes, an uncommon group, contracted or remained stable on treatment.

Assay: immunoSEQ multiplex PCR; the TCRdb copy retains only in-frame clones and omits some. The table shows 250,000 to 350,000 clones, with approximately 79% occurring only once. V was clipped by 2 bases and J by 11 bases, with 9 bases between them. This CDR3 is built from 11 residues. Germline V lookup: CDR1 MNHEY, CDR2 SVGAGI. Comment on this clone: Its antigen is undetermined.

The chain combines TRBV6-5 with TRBJ1-1; a possible D gene is TRBD1 (5 bases). The material was PBMCs, obtained at disease progression, from a patient treated with ibrutinib. The sequence was obtained from a human donor with chronic lymphocytic leukemia. DNA of the CDR3: TGTGCCAGCAGTTACCCGGGGCCGGCTTTCTTT. Its protein product is CASSYPGPAFF.